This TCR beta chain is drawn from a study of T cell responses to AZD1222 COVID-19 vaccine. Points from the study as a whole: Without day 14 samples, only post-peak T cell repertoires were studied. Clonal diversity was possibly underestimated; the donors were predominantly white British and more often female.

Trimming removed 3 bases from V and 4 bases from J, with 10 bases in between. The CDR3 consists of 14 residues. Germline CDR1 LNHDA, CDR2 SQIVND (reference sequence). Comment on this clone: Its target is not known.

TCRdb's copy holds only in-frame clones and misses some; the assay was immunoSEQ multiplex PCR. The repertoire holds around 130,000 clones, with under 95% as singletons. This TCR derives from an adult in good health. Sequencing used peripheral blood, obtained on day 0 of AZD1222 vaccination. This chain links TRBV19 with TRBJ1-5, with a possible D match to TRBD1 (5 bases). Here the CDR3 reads CASSMGGANQPQHF. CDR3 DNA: TGTGCCAGTAGTATGGGAGGGGCTAATCAGCCCCAGCATTTT.